These 28 T cell receptor beta chains were all obtained from the same sample, sequenced in a study of blood T cells in healthy people across ages. Then a second PCR, running roughly 7 to 12 cycles, was carried out with a sample-barcoded 5' primer and a J-beta primer mix. MiXCR, applied by TCRdb to the 5' RACE reads, yields one record per CDR3 protein. The sample lists 660,000 or so distinct CDR3 sequences, 58% seen once, with 30% to 45% in the top ten. Source material: blood. The receptors were gathered from a man aged 60-69 years in good health.

This clonotype was counted a few times. The CDR3 loop is CASSLFRTSLLTNIQYF. CDR3 DNA sequence: TGTGCCAGCAGCTTATTTAGGACATCTCTCCTCACAAACATTCAGTACTTC. V usage is TRBV7-2 and J usage is TRBJ2-4; maybe TRBD1 (5 bases). The CDR3 runs 17 residues. Germline CDR1 and CDR2: SGHTA and FQGNSA. Trimming took off 2 bases at V and 6 bases at J, with 20 bases between the two ends.

There are a few counts of this clonotype. The CDR3 coding sequence is TGCAGTGCTTCGGACTCTTACCAAGAGACCCAGTACTTC. Protein sequence: CSASDSYQETQYF. The rearrangement links TRBV20-1 to TRBJ2-5; D might be TRBD2 (5 bases). V was trimmed by 5 bases and J by 0 bases, leaving 10 bases between them. Per the germline V gene, CDR1 is DFQATT and CDR2 is SNEGSKA (reference sequence). This CDR3 has 13 residues.

The V call is TRBV5-1, the J call TRBJ2-7; the match to TRBD1 covers 8 bases. Germline V gene sequence: CDR1 SGHRS, CDR2 YFSETQ. This CDR3 has 12 residues. Trimming took 0 bases from V and 10 from J; bases not matched to a gene: 3. CDR3 in DNA: TGCGCCAGCAGCTTGGGGACAGGGAACCAGTACTTC. Encoded protein: CASSLGTGNQYF.

This clonotype appeared many times. The V call is TRBV20-1, the J call TRBJ2-3; 7 positions match TRBD2. The CDR3 runs 13 residues. Germline lookup yields CDR1 DFQATT and CDR2 SNEGSKA (reference sequence). V trimming: 2 bases; J trimming: 6 bases; junction bases outside the gene matches: 5. CDR3 bases: TGCAGTGCTAGATGGGGGACTATTGATACGCAGTATTTT. Translated: CSARWGTIDTQYF.

This clonotype was seen more than once but under ten times. The chain couples TRBV4-2 to TRBJ1-2; D unresolved. This CDR3 contains 14 residues. The germline CDR1 and CDR2 sequences are LGHNA and YNFKEQ. V lost 4 bases and J lost 10, with 19 bases in between. This CDR3 is CASSRLGEGGYYTF. The CDR3 nucleotides read TGTGCCAGCAGCCGTTTAGGAGAGGGAGGGTACTACACCTTC.

The CDR3 region is CASSQYRDRRSYEQYF. CDR3 nucleotides: TGCGCCAGCAGCCAATACCGGGACAGGAGATCCTACGAGCAGTACTTC. V gene TRBV4-3 combines with J gene TRBJ2-7; 8 bases line up with TRBD1. The CDR3 contains 16 residues. Germline-derived CDR1 and CDR2 are LGHNA and YSLEER. J lost 1 base, V lost 2 bases, and 7 bases had no gene match.

The rearrangement links TRBV5-1 to TRBJ2-4; D may be TRBD1 or TRBD2 (5 bases each). The germline CDR1 and CDR2 sequences are SGHRS and YFSETQ. The V gene lost 0 bases and the J gene lost 7 bases, with 8 bases spanning the gap. The CDR3 is made up of 13 amino acids. CDR3 nucleotide sequence: TGCGCCAGCAGCTTGGGCGAGGGGAACATTCAGTACTTC. This codes for CASSLGEGNIQYF.

The chain uses TRBV21-1 and TRBJ1-5; TRBD1, the D gene given by the table, was not confirmed from the DNA. TRBV21-1 is annotated as a pseudogene. This CDR3 region has 16 residues. CDR3 nucleotides: TGTGCCAGCAGCAAAGCGCTCCAGGGAAGGGATCAGCCCCAGCATTTT. Translation gives CASSKALQGRDQPQHF.

This clonotype was recorded a few times. The chain carries TRBV5-1 and TRBJ2-7; 13 positions match TRBD2. The germline gives CDR1 SGHRS, CDR2 YFSETQ. The CDR3 has 16 amino acids. The V segment lost 4 bases and the J segment 6 bases; nucleotides outside the gene matches: 10. CDR3 sequence reads: CASSPGGTSGASEQYF. CDR3 DNA: TGCGCCAGCAGCCCAGGAGGGACTAGCGGGGCCTCCGAGCAGTACTTC.

The chain joins TRBV7-2 to TRBJ2-1; perhaps TRBD2 as D (6 bases). Germline lookup yields CDR1 SGHTA and CDR2 FQGNSA. V lost 4 bases and J lost 14, with 12 bases in between. The length of the CDR3 is 11 residues. The CDR3 DNA reads as TGTGCCAGCAGCTCCCGGGGGTACGAGTTCTTC. Translating it yields CASSSRGYEFF.

The chain uses TRBV5-1 and TRBJ1-1, with D possibly matching TRBD1 (5 bases). Trimming removed 3 bases at V and 3 bases at J, with 15 bases between. The germline gives CDR1 SGHRS, CDR2 YFSETQ. There are 15 residues in the CDR3. The CDR3 coding sequence is TGCGCCAGCAGCTCCCTGGACAATGGGGACACTGAAGCTTTCTTT. This translates into CASSSLDNGDTEAFF. Using reference TRBV5-1 and TRBJ1-1 for the parts outside the CDR3, the full variable domain is KAGVTQTPRYLIKTRGQQVTLSCSPISGHRSVSWYQQTPGQGLQFLFEYFSETQRNKGNFPGRFSGRQFSNSRSEMNVSTLELGDSALYLCASSSLDNGDTEAFFGQGTRLTVV.

This clonotype occurred a few times. The chain is built from TRBV11-2 and TRBJ2-3; 9 bases are shared with TRBD2. This CDR3 is built from 15 residues. With 3 bases clipped from V and 5 bases from J, the junction kept 6 bases outside the gene matches. Germline CDR1 is SGHAT and CDR2 is FQNNGV. This CDR3 is CASSFPAGGLDTQYF. DNA for the CDR3: TGTGCCAGCAGCTTTCCAGCGGGGGGTCTAGATACGCAGTATTTT.

V usage is TRBV6-5 and J usage is TRBJ2-3; 9 bases align to TRBD1. The junction had 6 bases not matched to a gene; V was cut back by 4 bases and J by 4 bases. Germline assignment: CDR1 MNHEY and CDR2 SVGAGI. The CDR3 runs 15 residues. This CDR3 reads CASSSGTGTPDTQYF. The CDR3 DNA reads as TGTGCCAGCAGTTCCGGGACAGGGACGCCAGATACGCAGTATTTT.

A note on this clonotype: Compared with germline, one end of the junction differs, possibly owing to a read error. The V and J genes are TRBV2 and TRBJ1-5, with 10 bases fitting TRBD1. The germline V gene has CDR1 SNHLY and CDR2 FYNNEI. The CDR3 spans 14 residues. Written as DNA, the CDR3 is TGTGCCAGCAGCGAAGGACAGGGGGATCAGCCCCAGCATTTT. Translation gives CASSEGQGDQPQHF. Complete variable domain (other parts from reference TRBV2 and TRBJ1-5): EPEVTQTPSHQVTQMGQEVILRCVPISNHLYFYWYRQILGQKVEFLVSFYNNEISEKSEIFDDQFSVERPDGSNFTLKIRSTKLEDSAMYFCASSEGQGDQPQHFGDGTRLSIL.

The chain carries TRBV6-5 and TRBJ1-6; possibly TRBD1 for D (6 bases). Trimming cost V 6 bases and J 7 bases, with 10 bases left between them. CDR1 is MNHEY, CDR2 SVGAGI, per germline. CDR3 length: 13 residues. CDR3: CASRPRGNSPLHF. DNA of the CDR3: TGTGCCAGCAGGCCCAGGGGAAATTCACCCCTCCACTTT.

J is TRBJ2-1 and V is TRBV7-9; D call uncertain. Germline lookup yields CDR1 SEHNR and CDR2 FQNEAQ (reference sequence). The V gene lost 7 bases and the J gene lost 8 bases, with 21 bases spanning the gap. The CDR3 spans 15 residues. This CDR3 reads CASTYRLVDPDEQFF. CDR3 bases: TGTGCCAGCACCTACCGCCTCGTCGACCCGGATGAGCAGTTCTTC.

The gene calls are TRBV20-1 and TRBJ1-2; D not certain. The CDR3 consists of 13 residues. V dropped 1 base and J dropped 8 bases, with 14 bases sitting between them. Looked up from germline, CDR1 is DFQATT and CDR2 is SNEGSKA (reference sequence). The CDR3 region has the DNA TGCAGTGCTAGAGGACTGAGCGGGGTCGGCTACACCTTC. Protein sequence: CSARGLSGVGYTF.

The chain recombines TRBV2 with TRBJ1-1; D is possibly TRBD1 (6 bases). The CDR3 has 13 amino acids. V gave up 4 bases and J gave up 5 bases, with 11 bases separating them. Per the germline V gene, CDR1 is SNHLY and CDR2 is FYNNEI. The CDR3 DNA is TGTGCCAGCAGTGTATTTCAGGGGACTGAAGCTTTCTTT. Protein: CASSVFQGTEAFF.

As for this clonotype: One end of the junction varies from germline; a read error may be responsible. This chain uses TRBV28 with TRBJ2-3, with D maybe TRBD1 (7 bases). CDR1 MDHEN and CDR2 SYDVKM come from the germline V gene. This CDR3 has 15 residues. The CDR3 DNA reads TGTGCCAGCGGTTTAGCAGGGGGGCTCGCAGATACGCAGTATTTT. Protein product: CASGLAGGLADTQYF.

J is TRBJ1-6 and V is TRBV6-5; D possibly corresponds to TRBD1 (5 bases). The germline V gene has CDR1 MNHEY and CDR2 SVGAGI. The CDR3 spans 14 residues. V dropped 6 bases and J dropped 9 bases, with 15 bases sitting between them. This chain's CDR3 is CASRPTQGRSPLHF. In DNA, the CDR3 is TGTGCCAGCAGACCAACGCAGGGCCGTTCACCCCTCCACTTT.

This clonotype was seen repeatedly, ten times or more. The chain combines TRBV5-1 with TRBJ2-5, with D perhaps being TRBD1 or TRBD2 (5 bases each). V lost 0 bases and J lost 5, with 8 bases in between. CDR3 length equals 13 residues. Germline-derived CDR1 and CDR2 are SGHRS and YFSETQ. The CDR3 spells CASSLAGTETQYF. As DNA, the CDR3 is TGCGCCAGCAGCTTGGCTGGGACGGAGACCCAGTACTTC.

This clonotype came up a few times. This chain connects TRBV3-1 to TRBJ2-5; D might be TRBD1 (7 bases). Germline V gene lookup returns CDR1 LGHDT and CDR2 YNNKEL (reference sequence). CDR3 length: 16 residues. Trimming pared 4 bases from V and 2 bases from J, leaving 17 bases between. The CDR3 region has the DNA TGTGCCAGCAGCCGTGAGGAGGGGGCTAGACAAGAGACCCAGTACTTC. Residues: CASSREEGARQETQYF.

This chain links TRBV12-3 or TRBV12-4 with TRBJ2-3, with 9 bases fitting TRBD1. Germline trimming cut 6 bases from V and 3 bases from J; bases unmatched to any gene: 4. This CDR3 has 14 residues. The CDR3 loop is CASRTGQGTDTQYF. The CDR3, as DNA: TGTGCCAGCAGGACGGGACAGGGAACAGATACGCAGTATTTT.

The chain couples TRBV10-2 to TRBJ1-6; no reliable D call. CDR3 length equals 12 residues. In germline, CDR1 is WSHSY, CDR2 SAAADI. V shed 3 bases and J shed 9 bases, with 6 bases lying between them. The CDR3 DNA reads TGCGCCAGCAGTGAAGGGTTTTCACCCCTCCACTTT. It encodes CASSEGFSPLHF.

The genes are TRBV5-1 and TRBJ2-5, with D possibly TRBD1 on 5 matching bases. Trimming pared 0 bases from V and 3 bases from J, leaving 9 bases between. In germline, CDR1 is SGHRS, CDR2 YFSETQ. This CDR3 is built from 14 residues. CDR3 DNA: TGCGCCAGCAGCTTGGTCGAAGGGGAAGAGACCCAGTACTTC. This sequence encodes CASSLVEGEETQYF.

This clonotype was counted only a few times. The J gene is TRBJ2-1, the V gene TRBV28, with D unclear. The CDR3 has 11 residues. Germline CDR1 and CDR2: MDHEN and SYDVKM. Trimming stripped 7 bases from V and 4 bases from J, with 5 bases between. The CDR3 DNA is TGTGCCAGCAACCGATACAATGAGCAGTTCTTC. Translation gives CASNRYNEQFF.

The chain recombines TRBV9 with TRBJ2-1; D is possibly TRBD2 (6 bases). V was cut by 3 bases and J by 8 bases, with 24 bases left in between. The germline V gene has CDR1 SGDLS and CDR2 YYNGEE. The CDR3 length is 17 residues. The CDR3 DNA follows: TGTGCCAGCAGCGCAGATATCCGGGAGTCGGTTTACGATGAGCAGTTCTTC. It is translated as CASSADIRESVYDEQFF.

The chain is built from TRBV6-1 and TRBJ2-5; TRBD1 matches 12 bases. CDR3 size: 18 residues. Germline CDR1 and CDR2: MNHNS and SASEGT. Losses at the gene ends were 5 bases for V and 4 bases for J; bases not matched to a gene: 14. The CDR3 here is CASSRYTRDRGRRETQYF. The DNA for the CDR3 is TGTGCCAGCAGTCGCTACACCCGGGACAGGGGGCGCCGAGAGACCCAGTACTTC.